The 3 T cell receptor beta chains reported below all come from one sample, sequenced in a study of breast tumors, draining lymph nodes, adjacent tissues. Breast cancer patients provided tissue from their axillary draining lymph nodes. A single record per CDR3 protein comes from TCRdb applying MiXCR to the multiplex PCR reads. This sample has 150,000 to 200,000 distinct CDR3 sequences, with around a third found just once. The sequencing input was axillary lymph node tissue. These TCRs come from a female donor with breast cancer. Some clones in this sample may be carry-over from other donors' samples.

Only one count was recorded for this clonotype. The V call is TRBV7-2, the J call TRBJ1-2, with 8 bases lining up with TRBD1. Germline V gene data show CDR1 as SGHTA and CDR2 as FQGNSA. The CDR3 loop spans 15 amino acids. With 5 bases clipped from V and 4 bases from J, the junction kept 9 bases outside the gene matches. The CDR3 DNA reads TGTGCCAGCAGCATCGGACAGGGCGTTTCCTATGGCTACACCTTC. It encodes CASSIGQGVSYGYTF.

The chain has TRBV6-6 and TRBJ1-2; no firm D call. The CDR3 has 12 residues. V shed 5 bases and J shed 2 bases, with 6 bases lying between them. The germline gives CDR1 MNHNY, CDR2 SVGAGI (reference sequence). The chain's CDR3 is CASSHSNYGYTF. CDR3 in DNA: TGTGCCAGCAGTCACAGCAACTATGGCTACACCTTC.

This clonotype was found many times. The CDR3 DNA is TGTGCCAGCAGTTACTCCTCAGATACGCAGTATTTT. Translation: CASSYSSDTQYF. This chain links TRBV6-2 or TRBV6-3 with TRBJ2-3, with no clear D. Trimming pared 0 bases from V and 4 bases from J, leaving 2 bases between. Looked up from germline, CDR1 is MNHEY and CDR2 is SVGEGT. This CDR3 has 12 residues.